This T cell receptor beta chain was recovered during a study of control samples from healthy donors and cancer patients. CDR1 is GTSNPN, CDR2 SVGIG, per germline (reference sequence). This CDR3 contains 14 residues. With V trimmed by 1 base and J by 4 bases, 2 bases remained unmatched. Libraries were prepared by immunoSEQ multiplex PCR; TCRdb keeps only in-frame clonotypes and omits some of them. Among approximately 150,000 clones, more than 85% were seen once, and the ten largest hold 3% to 4%. The chain couples TRBV30 to TRBJ1-4; 8 nucleotides line up with TRBD1. The sequence derives from a man aged 25 to 40 in good health. Specimen: blood. The CDR3 here is CAWSDGQGNEKLFF. DNA for the CDR3: TGTGCCTGGAGTGATGGACAGGGTAATGAAAAACTGTTTTTT. The variable domain in full, completed from reference TRBV30 and TRBJ1-4, reads SQTIHQWPATLVQPVGSPLSLECTVEGTSNPNLYWYRQAAGRGLQLLFYSVGIGQISSEVPQNLSASRPQDRQFILSSKKLLLSDSGFYLCAWSDGQGNEKLFFGSGTQLSVL.